These 15 T cell receptor beta chains share one sample of origin, sequenced in a study of control samples from healthy donors and cancer patients. The method was immunoSEQ multiplex PCR; TCRdb's version includes in-frame clones alone and lacks a portion of them. The table has 130,000 or so clones, 89% seen once. The sample was PBMCs. These receptors were obtained from a man over 45 with head and neck cancer.

This chain links TRBV3-1 (or the pseudogene TRBV3-2) with TRBJ2-1, with a possible D match to TRBD2 (6 bases). The V gene's germline CDR1 is LGHDT and CDR2 YNNKEL (reference sequence). The CDR3 loop spans 14 amino acids. V shed 4 bases and J shed 1 base, with 8 bases lying between them. The chain's CDR3 is CASSRGRSYNEQFF. The CDR3 DNA sequence: TGTGCCAGCAGCCGTGGGAGGTCCTACAATGAGCAGTTCTTC.

The chain carries TRBV5-8 and TRBJ2-5; TRBD1 might be the D (6 bases). Germline values: CDR1 SGHTS, CDR2 YDEGEE. This CDR3 region has 14 residues. The germline V and J ends were trimmed by 1 base and 5 bases, with 12 bases remaining between them. The CDR3 sequence is CASSLWTEYETQYF. CDR3 in DNA: TGTGCCAGCAGCTTGTGGACAGAGTACGAGACCCAGTACTTC. Based on the CDR3 plus reference TRBV5-8 and TRBJ2-5, the full variable domain is EAGVTQSPTHLIKTRGQQATLRCSPISGHTSVYWYQQALGLGLQFLLWYDEGEERNRGNFPPRFSGRQFPNYSSELNVNALELEDSALYLCASSLWTEYETQYFGPGTRLLVL.

This rearrangement joins TRBV13 to TRBJ2-1; D not certain. Germline V gives CDR1 PRHDT, CDR2 FYEKMQ (reference sequence). The CDR3 totals 13 residues. Trimming shortened V by 0 bases and J by 5 bases, and 5 bases separated the two germline ends. CDR3 loop: CASSLGEDNEQFF. The DNA for the CDR3 is TGTGCCAGCAGCTTAGGCGAGGACAATGAGCAGTTCTTC.

The V gene is TRBV28, the J gene TRBJ2-1; tentatively, D is TRBD2 (5 bases). The germline V gene has CDR1 MDHEN and CDR2 SYDVKM. The CDR3 is made up of 15 amino acids. The V end lost 7 bases, the J end lost 2 bases, and 15 bases lay between the germline ends. The CDR3 region is CASTLADPAYNEQFF. CDR3 in DNA: TGTGCCAGCACCCTAGCCGACCCAGCCTACAATGAGCAGTTCTTC.

The V call is TRBV7-4, the J call TRBJ2-7; TRBD1 matches at 7 bases. With V trimmed by 5 bases and J by 4 bases, 8 bases remained unmatched. The CDR3 covers 14 residues. Germline V gene lookup returns CDR1 SGHVT and CDR2 SQSDAQ. This CDR3 is CASSVRGSRYEQYF. The CDR3 DNA follows: TGTGCCAGCAGCGTCAGGGGGTCGAGGTACGAGCAGTACTTC.

The chain couples TRBV11-3 to TRBJ2-3; TRBD2 agrees at 7 bases. CDR1 and CDR2 (germline): SGHNT, YENEEA. The V and J ends lost 3 bases and 3 bases, in that order; junction bases with no gene match: 6. The CDR3 is 15 residues long. CDR3 amino acids: CASSFGGGRTDTQYF. The CDR3 nucleotides read TGTGCCAGCAGCTTCGGGGGAGGGCGTACAGATACGCAGTATTTT.

Concerning this clone itself: This specimen includes other DNA sequences encoding the same CDR3. The chain joins TRBV27 to TRBJ2-3, with 9 bases identical to TRBD2. Per germline, CDR1 MNHEY and CDR2 SMNVEV (reference sequence). V gave up 1 base and J gave up 5 bases; unmatched junction bases: 7. CDR3 length: 16 amino acids. The CDR3 DNA follows: TGTGCCAGCAGTTTATTCGGGGCGGGGGGGGGAGATACGCAGTATTTT. Translating it yields CASSLFGAGGGDTQYF.

The chain recombines TRBV7-8 with TRBJ1-1; 12 bases match TRBD1. The CDR3 has 16 amino acids. The germline V gene has CDR1 SGHVS and CDR2 FQNEAQ. The V segment lost 1 base and the J segment 6 bases; nucleotides outside the gene matches: 6. DNA for the CDR3: TGTGCCAGCAGCTTAGGTTTCGGGACAGGGGGCCCTGAAGCTTTCTTT. Translating gives CASSLGFGTGGPEAFF.

This clone was detected only once. This may come from a read error, since a much larger clone is one base off. V and J are TRBV11-2 and TRBJ1-1; possible D gene TRBD1, 5 bases. Germline lookup yields CDR1 SGHAT and CDR2 FQNNGV. This CDR3 spans 13 amino acids. This chain's CDR3 is CASSLDRNTEAFF. CDR3 DNA: TGTGCCAGCAGCCTAGACAGGAACACTGAAGCTTTCTTT.

The V and J genes are TRBV11-2 and TRBJ1-1; perhaps TRBD1 as D (5 bases). Germline assignment: CDR1 SGHAT and CDR2 FQNNGV. The germline V and J ends were trimmed by 3 bases and 5 bases, with 10 bases remaining between them. The CDR3 sequence is 13 residues long. The CDR3 reads CASSFGGRTEAFF. CDR3 nucleotide sequence: TGTGCCAGCAGCTTCGGGGGGAGGACTGAAGCTTTCTTT. Using reference TRBV11-2 and TRBJ1-1 for the parts outside the CDR3, the full variable domain is EAGVAQSPRYKIIEKRQSVAFWCNPISGHATLYWYQQILGQGPKLLIQFQNNGVVDDSQLPKDRFSAERLKGVDSTLKIQPAKLEDSAVYLCASSFGGRTEAFFGQGTRLTVV.

The J gene is TRBJ2-7, the V gene TRBV11-3; 9 bases agree with TRBD1. This CDR3 is 18 amino acids long. Germline V gene sequence: CDR1 SGHNT, CDR2 YENEEA. Losses at the gene ends were 6 bases for V and 0 bases for J; bases not matched to a gene: 15. In DNA form, the CDR3 reads TGTGCCAGCAGTTCCTCGGGGAACCGGGACAGGGTCTCCTACGAGCAGTACTTC. Translating gives CASSSSGNRDRVSYEQYF. The full variable domain, its missing parts supplied by reference TRBV11-3 and TRBJ2-7, is EAGVVQSPRYKIIEKKQPVAFWCNPISGHNTLYWYLQNLGQGPELLIRYENEEAVDDSQLPKDRFSAERLKGVDSTLKIQPAELGDSAVYLCASSSSGNRDRVSYEQYFGPGTRLTVT.

V usage is TRBV7-9 and J usage is TRBJ2-5, with D perhaps matching TRBD2 (5 bases). The V and J ends lost 1 base and 6 bases respectively, with 6 bases between them. The CDR3 length is 12 residues. Germline loops: CDR1 SEHNR, CDR2 FQNEAQ (reference sequence). Written as DNA, the CDR3 is TGTGCCAGCAGCTTAGTCGGGAAGACCCAGTACTTC. This sequence encodes CASSLVGKTQYF.

This chain uses TRBV5-6 with TRBJ2-7; D remains unclear. The germline CDR1 and CDR2 sequences are SGHDT and YYEEEE. The CDR3 is made up of 13 amino acids. V was trimmed by 3 bases and J by 3 bases, leaving 10 bases between them. The CDR3 sequence: CASSSGQSYEQYF. In nucleotides, the CDR3 is TGTGCCAGCAGCTCCGGCCAGAGCTACGAGCAGTACTTC.

The chain joins TRBV5-1 to TRBJ1-2; D is ambiguous. Germline V CDR1 and CDR2: SGHRS, YFSETQ. CDR3 length: 15 residues. V was clipped by 0 bases and J by 8 bases, with 17 bases between them. The CDR3 DNA reads as TGCGCCAGCAGCTTGGCGACCTTTGGTAAGGGCGGCTACACCTTC. Protein: CASSLATFGKGGYTF.

The chain couples TRBV5-1 to TRBJ2-7, with D perhaps matching TRBD1 (5 bases). Germline CDR1 SGHRS, CDR2 YFSETQ. The ends were cut back, 0 bases at V and 0 bases at J, with 16 bases in the middle. This CDR3 spans 17 amino acids. CDR3 loop: CASSLDATGPSSYEQYF. The CDR3 region has the DNA TGCGCCAGCAGCTTGGATGCAACAGGCCCTAGCTCCTACGAGCAGTACTTC.